This paragraph reports one T cell receptor beta chain. This CDR3 contains 14 residues. CDR1 and CDR2 (germline): WNHNN, SYGVQD (reference sequence). V shed 4 bases, J shed 7 bases, and the junction held 5 bases outside the gene matches. The source of the sample is a study of blood T cell repertoires in COVID-19. Only in-frame clones appear in the TCRdb table, and some are missing; sequencing was by immunoSEQ multiplex PCR. The top ten hold about 5% of the sample, which has approximately 210,000 clones, approximately 91% seen once. Sequencing input: peripheral blood. This chain links TRBV10-1 with TRBJ2-1, with 9 bases lining up with TRBD2. This sequence was found in a woman aged 40-49 years with acute or convalescent COVID-19. The CDR3 loop is CASSAAGGHNEQFF. The DNA of the CDR3 is TGCGCCAGCAGTGCGGCGGGGGGGCATAATGAGCAGTTCTTC.